Only a few counts were recorded for the clone carrying this TCR beta chain. Trimming took off 2 bases at V and 8 bases at J, with 12 bases between the two ends. The germline V gene has CDR1 SGHTA and CDR2 FQGNSA. CDR3 length equals 14 residues. Cohort 3 donors counted as recovered after two negative PCRs, clearance, or resolved symptoms. This record comes from a study of blood T cell repertoires in COVID-19. Authors' processing steps: Amplified reference gene primers provided the basis for estimating nucleated cell counts. Only in-frame clones appear in the TCRdb table, and some are missing; sequencing was by immunoSEQ multiplex PCR. The V and J calls and clone size were taken over from that table, and D and trimming were inferred from the DNA. Among over 150,000 clones, about 86% were seen once, and the ten largest hold around 7.8%.

The sequenced material came from PBMCs or T cells enriched from blood (not recorded which). This TCR derives from a man in his fifties or sixties who had recovered from COVID-19. V usage is TRBV7-2 and J usage is TRBJ1-4, with D tentatively TRBD1 (5 bases). The chain's CDR3 is CASSLTRGDEKLFF. DNA for the CDR3: TGTGCCAGCAGCTTAACCCGGGGGGACGAAAAACTGTTTTTT.